The 22 T cell receptor beta chains presented below share a single source sample, sequenced in a study of OX40 agonist ivuxolimab in advanced cancers. Assay used: immunoSEQ multiplex PCR; TCRdb lists only in-frame clones, some missing. The table records around 95,000 clones, around nine tenths of them present only once. Here the sequenced sample was CD4+ or CD8+ T cells sorted from blood, taken in a trial of the OX40 agonist ivuxolimab. Source of these receptors: an adult with an advanced solid tumor such as melanoma, head and neck, liver or kidney cancer.

The rearrangement uses TRBV6-5 and TRBJ2-1; D is perhaps TRBD1 (6 bases). With 7 bases removed from V and 6 bases from J, the gap between germline ends came to 19 bases. Germline CDR1 reads MNHEY; CDR2 reads SVGAGI. This CDR3 has 15 amino acids. CDR3 loop: CASKPPGVSGNEQFF. DNA for the CDR3: TGTGCCAGCAAGCCACCAGGGGTTTCAGGCAATGAGCAGTTCTTC.

The V gene is TRBV15, the J gene TRBJ1-5, with D tentatively TRBD1 (6 bases). Trimming stripped 1 base from V and 5 bases from J, with 12 bases between. In germline, CDR1 is LNHNV, CDR2 YYDKDF (reference sequence). The CDR3 sequence is 15 residues long. The CDR3 region has the DNA TGTGCCACCAGCAGAGCCCGACAGGAAGATCAGCCCCAGCATTTT. It yields the protein CATSRARQEDQPQHF. The full variable domain, in which reference TRBV15 and TRBJ1-5 provide the parts outside the CDR3, is DAMVIQNPRYQVTQFGKPVTLSCSQTLNHNVMYWYQQKSSQAPKLLFHYYDKDFNNEADTPDNFQSRRPNTSFCFLDIRSPGLGDTAMYLCATSRARQEDQPQHFGDGTRLSIL.

This chain joins TRBV6-1 and TRBJ2-7; 7 bases match TRBD2. V lost 8 bases to trimming and J lost 3 bases; unmatched junction nucleotides: 4. CDR1 MNHNS and CDR2 SASEGT come from the germline V gene. The CDR3 runs 12 residues. As DNA, the CDR3 is TGTGCCAGCGGTGGCGGGAGCTACGAGCAGTACTTC. This codes for CASGGGSYEQYF.

The chain carries TRBV6-5 and TRBJ1-1, with 8 nucleotides matching TRBD1. Trimming took 4 bases from V and 8 from J; bases not matched to a gene: 3. The CDR3 length is 12 residues. Per germline, CDR1 MNHEY and CDR2 SVGAGI. CDR3 nucleotide sequence: TGTGCCAGCAGTTCCTACAGGGGGGAAGCTTTCTTT. This gives the protein CASSSYRGEAFF.

This chain links TRBV7-2 with TRBJ1-1; maybe TRBD1 (6 bases). The CDR3 is 14 residues long. The V end was cut by 5 bases, the J end by 0 bases, with 10 bases between. Germline V gene sequence: CDR1 SGHTA, CDR2 FQGNSA. The CDR3 nucleotides read TGTGCCAGCAGCCGCGGGGGCATGAACACTGAAGCTTTCTTT. Protein sequence: CASSRGGMNTEAFF.

The genes are TRBV2 and TRBJ2-1; D is unresolved. V was shortened by 5 bases and J by 5 bases, with 10 bases between the two germline ends. Germline V gene data show CDR1 as SNHLY and CDR2 as FYNNEI. The CDR3 is 13 amino acids. CDR3 nucleotides: TGTGCCAGCAGTACAAGACAAGACAATGAGCAGTTCTTC. It is translated as CASSTRQDNEQFF.

The chain links TRBV11-2 to TRBJ2-2, with 10 bases identical to TRBD2. From germline, CDR1 is SGHAT and CDR2 FQNNGV. The CDR3 has 16 residues. Trimming at V came to 2 bases and at J to 6 bases, leaving 6 bases not matched to a gene. CDR3 sequence (DNA): TGTGCCAGCAGCTTAAGCGGGGGGGCACCTGCCGGGGAGCTGTTTTTT. It specifies CASSLSGGAPAGELFF.

The chain joins TRBV5-1 to TRBJ2-1; 8 bases are a match to TRBD2. V lost 4 bases and J lost 7; bases outside the gene matches: 13. The CDR3 runs 16 residues. Per the germline V gene, CDR1 is SGHRS and CDR2 is YFSETQ. The CDR3 loop reads CASSASGGSFLNEQFF. DNA of the CDR3: TGCGCCAGCAGCGCAAGCGGGGGCTCGTTCCTGAATGAGCAGTTCTTC. The whole variable domain, filled in from reference TRBV5-1 and TRBJ2-1, reads KAGVTQTPRYLIKTRGQQVTLSCSPISGHRSVSWYQQTPGQGLQFLFEYFSETQRNKGNFPGRFSGRQFSNSRSEMNVSTLELGDSALYLCASSASGGSFLNEQFFGPGTRLTVL.

The chain employs TRBV9 and TRBJ2-7; 9 nucleotides agree with TRBD1. V trimming: 3 bases; J trimming: 5 bases; junction bases outside the gene matches: 18. This CDR3 comprises 18 residues. Germline loops: CDR1 SGDLS, CDR2 YYNGEE. This CDR3 reads CASSGQGQGRGQANEQYF. CDR3 coding DNA: TGTGCCAGCAGCGGTCAGGGACAGGGACGGGGACAAGCGAACGAGCAGTACTTC.

The J gene is TRBJ2-7, the V gene TRBV2, with 10 bases matching TRBD1. Germline CDR1 and CDR2: SNHLY and FYNNEI. V gave up 6 bases and J gave up 5 bases; unmatched junction bases: 7. The CDR3 is made up of 14 amino acids. The CDR3 DNA reads TGTGCCAGCAGACAAGACAGGGGGCGCGACGAGCAGTACTTC. Protein product: CASRQDRGRDEQYF. Drawing the rest from reference TRBV2 and TRBJ2-7, the complete variable domain is EPEVTQTPSHQVTQMGQEVILRCVPISNHLYFYWYRQILGQKVEFLVSFYNNEISEKSEIFDDQFSVERPDGSNFTLKIRSTKLEDSAMYFCASRQDRGRDEQYFGPGTRLTVT.

The chain employs TRBV7-3 and TRBJ2-1, with a possible D match to TRBD2 (5 bases). The V end was cut by 3 bases, the J end by 7 bases, with 10 bases between. The CDR3 has 13 residues. The germline V gene has CDR1 SGHTA and CDR2 FQGTGA. The DNA for the CDR3 is TGTGCCAGCAGCTTGGTACTAGGGAATGAGCAGTTCTTC. Protein sequence: CASSLVLGNEQFF. The full variable domain, with the rest looked up from reference TRBV7-3 and TRBJ2-1, is GAGVSQTPSNKVTEKGKYVELRCDPISGHTALYWYRQSLGQGPEFLIYFQGTGAADDSGLPNDRFFAVRPEGSVSTLKIQRTERGDSAVYLCASSLVLGNEQFFGPGTRLTVL.

For the CDR3, the DNA is TGTGCCAGCAGCTCTAGAGGTGGCCCCTACAATGAGCAGTTCTTC. It codes for CASSSRGGPYNEQFF. The gene calls are TRBV5-4 and TRBJ2-1; no clear D. In germline, CDR1 is SGHNT, CDR2 YYREEE (reference sequence). Trimming shortened V by 3 bases and J by 2 bases, and 12 bases separated the two germline ends. CDR3 length: 15 amino acids.

V is TRBV11-2 and J is TRBJ1-1; 10 bases agree with TRBD1. This CDR3 spans 15 amino acids. CDR1 and CDR2 from the germline V gene are SGHAT and FQNNGV. Trimming removed 5 bases from V and 1 base from J; junction bases left unmatched: 4. The CDR3 nucleotides are TGTGCCAGCAGCCCGCGGACAGGGGGGAACACTGAAGCTTTCTTT. Translating gives CASSPRTGGNTEAFF.

V gene TRBV6-5 combines with J gene TRBJ1-1; D ambiguous. The germline gives CDR1 MNHEY, CDR2 SVGAGI. V dropped 4 bases and J dropped 6 bases, with 18 bases sitting between them. The CDR3 loop spans 15 amino acids. The CDR3 coding sequence is TGTGCCAGCAGTTCCAGAGACACCAGGTACGCTGAAGCTTTCTTT. This sequence encodes CASSSRDTRYAEAFF.

This chain connects TRBV2 to TRBJ2-5; D possibly matches TRBD1 or TRBD2 (5 bases each). Looked up from germline, CDR1 is SNHLY and CDR2 is FYNNEI. The germline V and J ends were trimmed by 6 bases and 1 base, with 9 bases remaining between them. This CDR3 contains 13 residues. This chain's CDR3 is CASRSGTQETQYF. The CDR3, as DNA: TGTGCCAGCAGGAGTGGGACCCAAGAGACCCAGTACTTC.

The CDR3 DNA reads as TGTGCCATCTCCCCGGACAGAGTAGCCAAAAACATTCAGTACTTC. Its translation is CAISPDRVAKNIQYF. V usage is TRBV10-3 and J usage is TRBJ2-4, with a weak D call TRBD1 (6 bases). V shed 8 bases and J shed 0 bases, with 14 bases lying between them. The CDR3 sequence is 15 residues long. CDR1 is ENHRY, CDR2 SYGVKD, per germline.

This chain links TRBV5-1 with TRBJ2-7; D remains unclear. The V end was cut by 0 bases, the J end by 7 bases, with 14 bases between. Germline V gives CDR1 SGHRS, CDR2 YFSETQ. CDR3 size: 14 residues. The CDR3 reads CASSLASRAQEQYF. As DNA, the CDR3 is TGCGCCAGCAGCTTGGCCAGTCGAGCGCAAGAGCAGTACTTC.

The rearrangement uses TRBV5-1 and TRBJ1-2; 7 bases line up with TRBD1. Germline assignment: CDR1 SGHRS and CDR2 YFSETQ. The CDR3 covers 16 residues. V dropped 0 bases and J dropped 5; count of bases not matched to a gene: 10. In nucleotides, the CDR3 is TGCGCCAGCAGCTTGGATTGGGGCAGGGGGAAGTATGGCTACACCTTC. Amino acids: CASSLDWGRGKYGYTF.

As DNA, the CDR3 is TGCGCCAGCAGCACGGGGACAGTGCAAGAGACCCAGTACTTC. This sequence encodes CASSTGTVQETQYF. The chain links TRBV5-1 to TRBJ2-5; 7 nucleotides match TRBD1. The CDR3 totals 14 residues. The trim removed 4 bases at V and 2 bases at J, leaving 5 bases unmatched. CDR1 SGHRS and CDR2 YFSETQ come from the germline V gene.

V usage is TRBV5-4 and J usage is TRBJ1-5; TRBD1 aligns across 8 bases. Germline V CDR1 and CDR2: SGHNT, YYREEE (reference sequence). This CDR3 spans 15 amino acids. Trimming cost V 2 bases and J 3 bases; bases outside gene matches: 4. The CDR3 sequence: CASSLGTGINQPQHF. The CDR3 DNA follows: TGTGCCAGCAGCTTAGGGACAGGAATCAATCAGCCCCAGCATTTT.

This rearrangement joins TRBV5-1 to TRBJ2-2, with 7 bases that match TRBD1. The junction had 12 bases not matched to a gene; V was cut back by 4 bases and J by 0 bases. CDR3 length: 18 residues. Germline CDR1 and CDR2: SGHRS and YFSETQ. The chain's CDR3 is CASSHRLGQGANTGELFF. The CDR3 DNA reads as TGCGCCAGCAGCCATCGACTGGGGCAGGGGGCGAACACCGGGGAGCTGTTTTTT.

J is TRBJ2-5 and V is TRBV5-6; D not certain. Germline V gene data show CDR1 as SGHDT and CDR2 as YYEEEE. The V gene lost 4 bases and the J gene lost 3 bases, with 19 bases spanning the gap. The CDR3 has 16 residues. CDR3 coding DNA: TGTGCCAGCAGCCGGTCGACGATGGCTTGGAAAGAGACCCAGTACTTC. It encodes CASSRSTMAWKETQYF.